Presented here are 22 T cell receptor beta chains from one specimen sequenced in a study of T-cell reconstitution after alpha-beta-depleted transplantation in children (dated by TCRdb to the mid-2010s). Library preparation employed PCR. Sequencing used an Illumina HiSeq 2500. To normalize quantification of the TCRbeta repertoire, the TCR libraries were built with molecular barcoding that relied on unique molecular identifiers. TCRdb reanalyzed the raw reads on its own, using fastp at Q25 for trimming and MiXCR for clone calling, and kept in-frame beta chains. Rows with a matching CDR3 protein are joined into one entry that keeps the most common DNA and genes. Present in this sample are 450,000 to 600,000 distinct CDR3 sequences, over 25% of which were seen just once. 2% to 3% of the sample goes to the ten largest clones. This sample comprised PBMCs from the stem cell graft donor, obtained from the stem cell graft. The receptors shown here come from a human donor who donated a stem cell graft to a child with aplastic anemia.

The chain uses TRBV18 and TRBJ2-2; 8 positions match TRBD1. The V and J ends lost 4 bases and 0 bases, in that order; junction bases with no gene match: 4. In germline, CDR1 is KGHSH, CDR2 LQKENI. CDR3 length equals 16 residues. The chain's CDR3 is CASSRNRGSNTGELFF. The CDR3 DNA sequence: TGTGCCAGCTCACGAAACAGGGGGTCGAACACCGGGGAGCTGTTTTTT.

This chain joins TRBV7-9 and TRBJ2-2; 10 bases are shared with TRBD2. This CDR3 is built from 15 residues. In germline, CDR1 is SEHNR, CDR2 FQNEAQ (reference sequence). The V and J ends lost 3 bases and 3 bases, in that order; junction bases with no gene match: 1. The CDR3 region has the DNA TGTGCCAGCAGCTTCCTAGCGGGAGACACCGGGGAGCTGTTTTTT. This encodes CASSFLAGDTGELFF.

The table lists this clonotype with a few counts. The CDR3 here is CASSEGQDYEQYF. As DNA, the CDR3 is TGTGCCAGCAGCGAGGGACAGGACTACGAGCAGTACTTC. The chain is built from TRBV7-6 and TRBJ2-7; 8 nucleotides agree with TRBD1. V was pared by 5 bases and J by 3 bases, with 3 bases of the junction left unmatched. Germline V gene sequence: CDR1 SGHVS, CDR2 FNYEAQ. This CDR3 is built from 13 residues.

The rearrangement joins TRBV29-1 to TRBJ2-3; 11 bases line up with TRBD2. Germline CDR1 SQVTM, CDR2 ANQGSEA. V lost 3 bases to trimming and J lost 5 bases; unmatched junction nucleotides: 4. The CDR3 covers 14 residues. CDR3 sequence reads: CSVEYSGRGDTQYF. The CDR3, as DNA: TGCAGCGTTGAGTATAGCGGGAGGGGAGATACGCAGTATTTT.

The chain combines TRBV19 with TRBJ2-2, with D unclear. From germline, CDR1 is LNHDA and CDR2 SQIVND (reference sequence). V lost 4 bases, J lost 9 bases, and 6 bases lay in between. CDR3 length: 11 residues. CDR3 in amino acids: CASSRAWELFF. DNA of the CDR3: TGTGCCAGTAGTAGAGCTTGGGAGCTGTTTTTT.

The V and J genes are TRBV29-1 and TRBJ2-3; 8 bases agree with TRBD1. This CDR3 has 12 residues. J lost 6 bases, V lost 6 bases, and 5 bases had no gene match. Germline V gene sequence: CDR1 SQVTM, CDR2 ANQGSEA. The CDR3 reads CSVSQGADTQYF. In DNA, the CDR3 is TGCAGCGTCTCCCAGGGGGCTGATACGCAGTATTTT.

This rearrangement joins TRBV5-1 to TRBJ2-5; D is uncertain. Trimming removed 3 bases at V and 1 base at J, with 10 bases between. This CDR3 spans 14 amino acids. Germline CDR1 and CDR2: SGHRS and YFSETQ. The CDR3 DNA follows: TGCGCCAGCAGCTACGGGCGGACCCAAGAGACCCAGTACTTC. Translated: CASSYGRTQETQYF.

The chain is built from TRBV7-2 and TRBJ2-5, with 11 bases fitting TRBD2. The CDR3 totals 14 residues. V was pared by 8 bases and J by 2 bases, with 4 bases of the junction left unmatched. Looked up from germline, CDR1 is SGHTA and CDR2 is FQGNSA. In DNA form, the CDR3 reads TGTGCCAGCGTAGCGGGGGGGCTGCAAGAGACCCAGTACTTC. This sequence encodes CASVAGGLQETQYF.

This clonotype has only one observation. A junction boundary mismatches the germline segment, possibly from a read error. The rearrangement links TRBV24-1 to TRBJ2-3; D might be TRBD1 (5 bases). CDR1 and CDR2 from the germline V gene are KGHDR and SFDVKD. The CDR3 has 13 residues. The CDR3: CATSGFGHTNFFF. As DNA, the CDR3 is TGTGCCACCAGTGGCTTCGGACATACCAATTTCTTCTTT.

This clonotype was seen a few times. This chain connects TRBV20-1 to TRBJ2-7, with TRBD1 matching over 8 bases. The CDR3 runs 16 residues. Germline V gene sequence: CDR1 DFQATT, CDR2 SNEGSKA (reference sequence). V lost 0 bases and J lost 0; bases outside the gene matches: 7. CDR3 sequence reads: CSARELRTGNSYEQYF. Written as DNA, the CDR3 is TGCAGTGCTAGAGAACTACGGACAGGGAACTCCTACGAGCAGTACTTC.

A few counts support this clonotype. This chain uses TRBV4-3 with TRBJ1-3; TRBD1 might be the D (5 bases). CDR1 and CDR2 (germline): LGHNA, YSLEER. The CDR3 loop spans 18 amino acids. V was shortened by 3 bases and J by 2 bases, with 20 bases between the two germline ends. The CDR3 sequence: CASSQDTDRFGPGNTIYF. The CDR3 nucleotides read TGCGCCAGCAGCCAGGATACCGACAGATTTGGGCCTGGAAACACCATATATTTT.

The CDR3 loop reads CSARDLGYGYTF. CDR3 nucleotides: TGCAGTGCTAGAGATTTGGGGTACGGCTACACCTTC. The chain has TRBV20-1 and TRBJ1-2, with D unclear. The V end lost 0 bases, the J end lost 8 bases, and 10 bases lay between the germline ends. The CDR3 sequence is 12 residues long. CDR1 is DFQATT and CDR2 is SNEGSKA in the germline V gene (reference sequence).

V usage is TRBV2 and J usage is TRBJ2-1; TRBD1 aligns across 10 bases. The CDR3 covers 16 residues. The V gene end was trimmed by 9 bases and the J gene end by 5 bases; junction bases not matched to a gene: 13. CDR1 SNHLY and CDR2 FYNNEI come from the germline V gene. CDR3 protein: CAREKPGQGNNNEQFF. The CDR3 nucleotides read TGTGCCAGAGAAAAGCCGGGACAGGGGAATAACAATGAGCAGTTCTTC.

The chain combines TRBV5-5 with TRBJ1-6; TRBD1 aligns across 7 bases. CDR1 SGHKS and CDR2 YYEKEE come from the germline V gene (reference sequence). The CDR3 loop spans 16 amino acids. J gave up 7 bases and V 4 bases, and 11 bases lay outside the gene matches. The CDR3 coding sequence is TGTGCCAGCAGCCTGGGAGCCGGGACAGCCAATTCACCCCTCCACTTT. Residues: CASSLGAGTANSPLHF.

The chain has TRBV10-2 and TRBJ2-1; possible D gene TRBD1, 6 bases. Trimming left V 3 bases short and J 6 bases short, with 9 bases between. Per germline, CDR1 WSHSY and CDR2 SAAADI. There are 13 residues in the CDR3. The CDR3 DNA follows: TGCGCCAGCAGTGAACTAGGGGGCAATGAGCAGTTCTTC. It translates to CASSELGGNEQFF.

This clonotype has more than one count but fewer than ten. This chain joins TRBV20-1 and TRBJ2-7; the match to TRBD1 covers 8 bases. The CDR3 spans 13 residues. With V trimmed by 4 bases and J by 1 base, 3 bases remained unmatched. Germline CDR1 DFQATT, CDR2 SNEGSKA (reference sequence). The CDR3 region has the DNA TGCAGTGCTAACAGGGGGAGGTCCTACGAGCAGTACGTC. As protein: CSANRGRSYEQYV.

This clonotype was found a few times. The rearrangement joins TRBV29-1 to TRBJ1-1; a weak D match, TRBD1 (5 bases). V was cut by 7 bases and J by 1 base, with 10 bases left in between. CDR1 is SQVTM, CDR2 ANQGSEA, per germline. The CDR3 loop spans 12 amino acids. Here the CDR3 DNA reads TGCAGCGGGGGGGGAAGGAACACTGAAGCTTTCTTT. It is translated as CSGGGRNTEAFF.

This clonotype was observed a handful of times. V is TRBV20-1 and J is TRBJ2-7; D gene ambiguous. The CDR3 is 10 residues long. CDR1 and CDR2 (germline): DFQATT, SNEGSKA (reference sequence). The ends were cut back, 7 bases at V and 3 bases at J, with 7 bases in the middle. This CDR3 reads CSGDRYEQYV. For the CDR3, the DNA is TGCAGTGGAGACCGCTACGAGCAGTACGTC.

With respect to this clonotype: The conserved phenylalanine or tryptophan normally closing the CDR3 is absent here, so this likely arose from a read error. The DNA is omitted, as the CDR3 cannot be located on it reliably, and the CDR3 follows TCRdb's listing. The rearrangement joins TRBV12-3 or TRBV12-4 to TRBJ2-1; the table gives TRBD1 as D, unverified against the DNA. 9 amino acids form the CDR3, both terminal residues included. The CDR3 here is CASIPREFL.

This clonotype has a single count. The rearrangement uses TRBV24-1 and TRBJ2-2; D remains ambiguous. This CDR3 is built from 15 residues. CDR1 and CDR2 (germline): KGHDR, SFDVKD. V was pared by 5 bases and J by 9 bases, with 18 bases between. The CDR3 DNA sequence: TGTGCCACCAGTGCCCCACGCCCCCTAGGCTGGGAGCTGTTTTTT. This gives the protein CATSAPRPLGWELFF.

This clonotype was seen a handful of times. This rearrangement joins TRBV20-1 to TRBJ2-7, with D unresolved. From germline, CDR1 is DFQATT and CDR2 SNEGSKA (reference sequence). Trimming pared 1 base from V and 6 bases from J, leaving 10 bases between. The CDR3 consists of 12 residues. The CDR3, as DNA: TGCAGTGCTAGAGTCCGGACCCTCGAGCAGTACTTC. It is translated as CSARVRTLEQYF.

This clonotype was detected only a few times. The rearrangement links TRBV7-2 to TRBJ2-1; 11 bases agree with TRBD2. This CDR3 is 17 amino acids long. With 5 bases clipped from V and 5 bases from J, the junction kept 11 bases outside the gene matches. Germline V gives CDR1 SGHTA, CDR2 FQGNSA. The CDR3 reads CASSLWGASGGNNEQFF. CDR3 coding DNA: TGTGCCAGCAGCCTATGGGGGGCTAGCGGGGGGAACAATGAGCAGTTCTTC.